Described below is a single T cell receptor (beta chain) sequence and its context. Its cognate antigen is unknown. The data stem from a study of cytomegalovirus exposure and HLA in healthy donors. Study-wide points: Most sequenced TCRs were rare (though some public TCRs occurred in many donors). Subsequent analysis revealed that first-cohort TCR clusters tended to co-occur in the 120 or so validation repertoires. TCR beta chains numbering some 160 were designated cytomegalovirus-associated.

Assay: immunoSEQ multiplex PCR; the TCRdb copy retains only in-frame clones and omits some. The sample holds 100,000 to 150,000 clones; roughly nine tenths are singletons and the top ten take approximately 2%. Germline V lookup: CDR1 SQVTM, CDR2 ANQGSEA. V was cut by 2 bases and J by 7 bases, with 11 bases left in between. This CDR3 spans 12 amino acids. V and J are TRBV29-1 and TRBJ1-2, with D perhaps TRBD1 (5 bases). The sample was PBMCs. The TCR originated in a woman under 30 in good health and CMV-seronegative. The CDR3, as DNA: TGCAGCGTTGAATCAGGGTCGGGTGGCTACACCTTC. It yields the protein CSVESGSGGYTF. Supplemented by reference TRBV29-1 and TRBJ1-2, the full variable domain reads SAVISQKPSRDICQRGTSLTIQCQVDSQVTMMFWYRQQPGQSLTLIATANQGSEATYESGFVIDKFPISRPNLTFSTLTVSNMSPEDSSIYLCSVESGSGGYTFGSGTRLTVV.